The sequence of this T cell receptor beta chain was determined in a study of blood T cells in healthy people across ages. Findings of the study overall: TCR beta diversity tracked closely with naive T cell percentage. Bulk PBMC profiling left naive and antigen-experienced comparisons inconclusive. Getting older went along with TCR beta diversity per million T cells dropping roughly linearly.

Together with a sample-barcoded 5' primer, a J-beta primer mix was included in a second PCR lasting about 7 to 12 cycles. With 12 random nucleotides, a template-switch adaptor tagged each individual cDNA molecule. Via MiXCR, TCRdb re-called the 5' RACE reads, giving one row per CDR3 protein. The sample records hundreds of thousands of distinct CDR3 sequences, around 31% being singletons. Concerning this clonotype: Its antigen is currently unknown.

The TCR sequence derives from a woman older than 75 in good health. Material: blood.

CDR3 amino acids: CASSQVKVANYGYTF. The DNA of the CDR3 is TGTGCCAGCAGCCAAGTAAAGGTAGCTAACTATGGCTACACCTTC. The rearrangement joins TRBV4-2 to TRBJ1-2; no definite D call. The germline V gene encodes CDR1 LGHNA and CDR2 YNFKEQ. The V gene lost 1 base and the J gene lost 0 bases, with 9 bases spanning the gap. The CDR3 loop spans 15 amino acids.